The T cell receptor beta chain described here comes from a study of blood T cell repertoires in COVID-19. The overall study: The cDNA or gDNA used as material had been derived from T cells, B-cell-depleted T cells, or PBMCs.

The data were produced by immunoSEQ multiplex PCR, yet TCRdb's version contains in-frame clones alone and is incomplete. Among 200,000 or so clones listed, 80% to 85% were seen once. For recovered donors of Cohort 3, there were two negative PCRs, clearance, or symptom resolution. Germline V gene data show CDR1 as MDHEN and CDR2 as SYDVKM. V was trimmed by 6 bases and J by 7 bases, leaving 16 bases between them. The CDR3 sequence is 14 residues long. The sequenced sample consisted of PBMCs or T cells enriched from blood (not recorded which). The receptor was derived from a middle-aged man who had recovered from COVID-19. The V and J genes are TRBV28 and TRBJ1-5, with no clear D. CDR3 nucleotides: TGTGCCAGCAGCCCGGGAGGTCACGGACAGCCCCAGCATTTT. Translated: CASSPGGHGQPQHF. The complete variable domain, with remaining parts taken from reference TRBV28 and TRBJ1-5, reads DVKVTQSSRYLVKRTGEKVFLECVQDMDHENMFWYRQDPGLGLRLIYFSYDVKMKEKGDIPEGYSVSREKKERFSLILESASTNQTSMYLCASSPGGHGQPQHFGDGTRLSIL.